The present T cell receptor beta chain was sequenced within a study of blood T cells in healthy people across ages. Notes on the study in general: The long-lived group displayed more naive CD4+ cells, plus higher diversity, than the aged donors did. Roughly linear age-related decline in beta diversity appeared, significant by age about 40.

This clonotype was seen a few times. The antigen remains undetermined. Combining a sample-barcoded 5' primer with a J-beta primer mix, a second PCR ran for roughly 7 to 12 cycles. In TCRdb, the 5' RACE reads were re-called with MiXCR into one record per CDR3 protein. The table includes 980,000 or so distinct CDR3 sequences, around 49% detected once. V was trimmed by 6 bases and J by 4 bases, leaving 13 bases between them. Germline CDR1 reads SQVTM; CDR2 reads ANQGSEA. This CDR3 is built from 12 residues. The source is a man aged 25-40 years in good health. This chain joins TRBV29-1 and TRBJ2-7, with D perhaps matching TRBD1 (6 bases). The specimen sequenced was blood. DNA of the CDR3: TGCAGCGTCAGGGGAACAGCATACGAGCAGTACTTC. Translation: CSVRGTAYEQYF.